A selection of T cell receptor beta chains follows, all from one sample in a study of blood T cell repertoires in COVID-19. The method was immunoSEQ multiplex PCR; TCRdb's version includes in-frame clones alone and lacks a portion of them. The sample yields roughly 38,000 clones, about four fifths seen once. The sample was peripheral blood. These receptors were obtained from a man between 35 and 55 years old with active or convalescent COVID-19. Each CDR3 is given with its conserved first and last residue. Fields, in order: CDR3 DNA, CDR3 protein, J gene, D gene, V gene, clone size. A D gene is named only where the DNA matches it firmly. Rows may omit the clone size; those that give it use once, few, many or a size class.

TGTGCCAGCAGCATAGGGAGAGACGTGAATTCACCCCTCCACTTT,CASSIGRDVNSPLHF,TRBJ1-6,NA,TRBV14,few
TGTGCCAGCAGTGACACCCCGAGCGGGGGACACTACAATGAGCAGTTCTTC,CASSDTPSGGHYNEQFF,TRBJ2-1,TRBD2,TRBV6-4,NA
TGTGCCAGCAGTAGGGAGGGGAGCTCCTACAATGAGCAGTTCTTC,CASSREGSSYNEQFF,TRBJ2-1,TRBD2,TRBV6-2/TRBV6-3,NA
TGTGCCTCCGGGGGGACTACCAACACCGGGGAGCTGTTTTTT,CASGGTTNTGELFF,TRBJ2-2,TRBD2,TRBV10-3,few
TGTGCCAGCAGTTACTCATCCGGGACTGCCAGTCCCCTCCACTTT,CASSYSSGTASPLHF,TRBJ1-6,NA,TRBV6-5,NA
TGCAGCGTTGAAGAACGGGACAGGCTCACCGGGGAGCTGTTTTTT,CSVEERDRLTGELFF,TRBJ2-2,TRBD1,TRBV29-1,once
TGTGCCAGCAGCAAGGGACTTTCTAGCTCCTACGAGCAGTACTTC,CASSKGLSSSYEQYF,TRBJ2-7,NA,TRBV5-4,NA
TGCGCCAGCACGCAACAGGCTACGAACACCGGGGAGCTGTTTTTT,CASTQQATNTGELFF,TRBJ2-2,NA,TRBV5-1,NA
TGTGCCAGCAGCTTAGCGGGGCCGTTCTCCTATAATTCACCCCTCCACTTT,CASSLAGPFSYNSPLHF,TRBJ1-6,NA,TRBV7-2,few
TGTGCCAGCAGCGAGACAGGGTACGAAGCTTTCTTT,CASSETGYEAFF,TRBJ1-1,TRBD1,TRBV7-9,few
TGTGCCAGCAGTCGACACTCCCCCTACGAGCAGTACTTC,CASSRHSPYEQYF,TRBJ2-7,NA,TRBV28,NA
TGTGCCAGCAGCTTCGTTGTGGGGCTCGAAGAGACCCAGTACTTC,CASSFVVGLEETQYF,TRBJ2-5,NA,TRBV7-2,NA
TGCAGCGTCCCCGGGACAGGGGGGGGTAACACTGAAGCTTTCTTT,CSVPGTGGGNTEAFF,TRBJ1-1,TRBD1,TRBV29-1,NA